A selection of T cell receptor beta chains follows, all from one sample in a study of shared clonotypes between healthy human individuals. Profiled with immunoSEQ multiplex PCR; TCRdb holds only in-frame clones, not every one. The repertoire holds some 2,500,000 clones, approximately 94% seen once, with 0.36% in the top ten. The sample comprised naive CD4+ T cells from PBMCs. The source of these receptors is a man aged 18 to 29 in good health. Some clones in this sample may be carry-over from other donors' samples. Each CDR3 is given without its conserved first and last residue. A D gene is named only where the DNA matches it firmly.

j_call d_call v_call cdr3_aa
TRBJ1-1 NA TRBV27 ASSLNSLNTEAF
TRBJ2-7 NA TRBV20-1 SAYGVGEQY
TRBJ2-1 NA TRBV5-1 ASSFRPESSYNEQF
TRBJ1-5 NA TRBV4-2 ASSQEGMGQPQH
TRBJ2-6 TRBD2 TRBV19 ASSTGTSGRADGANVLT
TRBJ2-6 NA TRBV5-5 ASSSPSPGANVLT
TRBJ1-4 NA TRBV7-9 ASSTRSEKLF
TRBJ2-1 NA TRBV19 ASSMAREFEQF
TRBJ2-2 NA TRBV5-1 ASSLGTTGELF
TRBJ2-7 TRBD1 TRBV7-8 ASSSTPRSGQGRFGYEQY
TRBJ1-1 NA TRBV28 ASSLWLSMNTEAF
TRBJ2-7 NA TRBV6-5 ASSYSRGPYYEQY
TRBJ2-5 NA TRBV6-5 ASGLWGWAEETQY
TRBJ2-1 TRBD1 TRBV10-3 AIGGQGSYNEQF
TRBJ2-3 NA TRBV6-4 ASSLSTDTQY
TRBJ2-7 TRBD1 TRBV6-6 ASSKGSGGFSEQY
TRBJ2-4 TRBD2 TRBV5-4 ASSRLAGGENIQY
TRBJ1-2 TRBD1 TRBV5-1 ASSLGQGSGYGYT
TRBJ2-4 NA TRBV11-2 ASSFTLGGLDIQY
TRBJ1-2 TRBD1 TRBV9 ASSDRGNGGYT
TRBJ2-3 NA TRBV7-2 ASSFNRITDTQY
TRBJ1-2 NA TRBV11-2 ASSLGGLINYGYT
TRBJ2-1 NA TRBV5-1 ASSLGGESSYNEQF
TRBJ1-3 TRBD1 TRBV6-1 ASRDDRDFGNTIY
TRBJ2-6 TRBD2 TRBV14 ASSRTSGSYSGANVLT
TRBJ1-1 NA TRBV7-3 ASSLLGVTEAF
TRBJ2-5 TRBD2 TRBV5-1 ASSRVGRESRETQY
TRBJ1-1 NA TRBV7-2 ASSIQGVEAF
TRBJ1-2 NA TRBV28 ASSPVSGVRNYGYT
TRBJ2-7 TRBD1 TRBV28 ASSLWTGSSYEQY
TRBJ2-6 NA TRBV28 ASTSPGVGANVLT
TRBJ2-3 NA TRBV9 ASSTQDSSTDTQY
TRBJ1-3 NA TRBV15 ATSESRGGNTIY
TRBJ2-1 TRBD2 TRBV4-1 ASSQDPGGSGTPRF
TRBJ2-1 NA TRBV7-8 ASSFLLAVGNEQF
TRBJ2-6 NA TRBV7-2 ASSFRVVGANVLT
TRBJ2-7 TRBD2 TRBV6-5 ASSFDGTMSSYEQY
TRBJ1-2 NA TRBV5-6 ASSLRGLAGYT
TRBJ2-7 TRBD1 TRBV7-3 ASSASGTESQY
TRBJ2-7 NA TRBV6-6 ASQERVGTYEQY
TRBJ2-1 NA TRBV9 ASSPREQEKYNEQF
TRBJ2-1 NA TRBV15 ATSREYRSYNEQF
TRBJ1-1 NA TRBV27 ASSLRGYVYTEAF